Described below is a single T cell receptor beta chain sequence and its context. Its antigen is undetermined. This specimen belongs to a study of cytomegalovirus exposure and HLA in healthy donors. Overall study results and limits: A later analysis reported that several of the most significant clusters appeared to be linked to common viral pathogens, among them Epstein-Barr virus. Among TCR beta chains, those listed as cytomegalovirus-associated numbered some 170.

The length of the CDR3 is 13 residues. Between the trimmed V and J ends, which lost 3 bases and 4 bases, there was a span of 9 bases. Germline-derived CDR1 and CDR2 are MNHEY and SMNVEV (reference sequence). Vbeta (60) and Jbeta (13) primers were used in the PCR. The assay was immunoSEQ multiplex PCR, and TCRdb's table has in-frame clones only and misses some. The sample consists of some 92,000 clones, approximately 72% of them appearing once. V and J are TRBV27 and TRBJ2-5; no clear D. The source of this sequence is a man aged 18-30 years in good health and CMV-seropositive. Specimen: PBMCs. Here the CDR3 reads CASSFYPRETQYF. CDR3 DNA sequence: TGTGCCAGCAGTTTTTATCCGCGAGAGACCCAGTACTTC.